These 15 T cell receptor beta chains originate from one sample sequenced in a study of T cell responses to AZD1222 COVID-19 vaccine. Data came from immunoSEQ multiplex PCR; TCRdb stores just in-frame clones and leaves some out. The data hold more than 95,000 clones, with approximately 85% observed a single time. The sequenced sample was peripheral blood, obtained 28 days after the second AZD1222 dose. The receptors come from an adult who received the AZD1222 COVID-19 vaccine.

The V gene is TRBV5-6, the J gene TRBJ2-1; either TRBD1 or TRBD2 may supply D (5 bases each). Germline values: CDR1 SGHDT, CDR2 YYEEEE. This CDR3 has 15 residues. Trimming shortened V by 1 base and J by 2 bases, and 10 bases separated the two germline ends. This chain's CDR3 is CASSLRQTTYNEQFF. CDR3 nucleotide sequence: TGTGCCAGCAGCTTGCGACAGACTACCTACAATGAGCAGTTCTTC.

This clone was counted between two and nine times. J is TRBJ1-4 and V is TRBV4-1, with D possibly matching TRBD1 (5 bases). Germline CDR1 MGHRA, CDR2 YSYEKL. Trimming left V 2 bases short and J 0 bases short, with 16 bases between. The CDR3 is 18 residues long. CDR3 DNA: TGCGCCAGCAGCCAACTTGGGACGCTCCGCGCAACTAATGAAAAACTGTTTTTT. It codes for CASSQLGTLRATNEKLFF.

The chain joins TRBV19 to TRBJ1-3, with a tentative D call TRBD1 (5 bases). The CDR3 consists of 14 residues. The germline CDR1 and CDR2 sequences are LNHDA and SQIVND (reference sequence). V lost 11 bases to trimming and J lost 2 bases, with 16 bases between them. The CDR3 DNA reads as TGTGCCTGCCGGGACGGGCAAACTGGAAACACCATATATTTT. This encodes CACRDGQTGNTIYF.

The chain employs TRBV12-3 or TRBV12-4 and TRBJ1-6; D is undetermined. V lost 3 bases and J 10 bases, leaving 10 bases between the germline ends. CDR3 length: 13 residues. The CDR3 loop is CASSFFADSPLHF. For the CDR3, the DNA is TGTGCCAGCAGTTTTTTTGCAGACTCACCCCTCCACTTT.

The chain combines TRBV2 with TRBJ2-5; D may be TRBD2 (5 bases). This CDR3 region has 12 residues. V dropped 4 bases and J dropped 5 bases, with 8 bases sitting between them. Per germline, CDR1 SNHLY and CDR2 FYNNEI. The CDR3 region has the DNA TGTGCCAGCAGTGGACTATCGGAGACCCAGTACTTC. Its protein is CASSGLSETQYF.

A single count supports this clone. V gene TRBV4-1 combines with J gene TRBJ2-7; D gene uncertain. Germline loops: CDR1 MGHRA, CDR2 YSYEKL. CDR3 size: 18 residues. Trimming left V 0 bases short and J 0 bases short, with 18 bases between. The CDR3 DNA follows: TGCGCCAGCAGCCAAGAAGGGCCGGTTGCAGGCTTCTCCTACGAGCAGTACTTC. This gives the protein CASSQEGPVAGFSYEQYF.

The chain carries TRBV5-1 and TRBJ2-3; D may be TRBD2 (5 bases). V was cut by 7 bases and J by 7 bases, with 13 bases left in between. There are 12 residues in the CDR3. CDR1 is SGHRS and CDR2 is YFSETQ in the germline V gene. Written as DNA, the CDR3 is TGCGCCAGCGGGCCGGAGGCCAATACGCAGTATTTT. Encoded protein: CASGPEANTQYF.

This chain uses TRBV5-1 with TRBJ1-6; 7 nucleotides agree with TRBD1. V shed 3 bases and J 9 bases; nucleotides not matched to a gene: 9. In germline, CDR1 is SGHRS, CDR2 YFSETQ. The CDR3 extends over 15 amino acids. Here the CDR3 reads CASSSGGGQSSPLHF. CDR3 coding DNA: TGCGCCAGCAGCTCCGGGGGGGGACAGAGTTCACCCCTCCACTTT.

In this sample, this clone turned up once. This chain connects TRBV27 to TRBJ2-2; the D gene could be TRBD1 or TRBD2 (6 bases each). The CDR3 covers 17 residues. Looked up from germline, CDR1 is MNHEY and CDR2 is SMNVEV (reference sequence). Trimming pared 8 bases from V and 1 base from J, leaving 20 bases between. The DNA for the CDR3 is TGTGCCAGCCACCCGGGGGCTCCCCTTTTGAACACCGGGGAGCTGTTTTTT. The encoded protein is CASHPGAPLLNTGELFF.

This clone was counted a few times. The V call is TRBV28, the J call TRBJ2-2; no clear D. In germline, CDR1 is MDHEN, CDR2 SYDVKM. The CDR3 loop spans 16 amino acids. The ends were cut back, 3 bases at V and 0 bases at J, with 11 bases in the middle. CDR3 in DNA: TGTGCCAGCAGTTTCGCCGAGATTGCGAACACCGGGGAGCTGTTTTTT. Amino acids: CASSFAEIANTGELFF.

The J gene is TRBJ1-1, the V gene TRBV7-9, with D perhaps TRBD1 (5 bases). The CDR3 has 11 amino acids. V was shortened by 9 bases and J by 8 bases, with 13 bases between the two germline ends. Germline lookup yields CDR1 SEHNR and CDR2 FQNEAQ (reference sequence). The CDR3 loop is CASERGQEAFF. CDR3 bases: TGTGCCAGTGAAAGAGGACAAGAAGCTTTCTTT.

The chain joins TRBV6-2 or TRBV6-3 to TRBJ2-4; D remains ambiguous. This CDR3 comprises 11 residues. With 5 bases removed from V and 7 bases from J, the gap between germline ends came to 6 bases. The germline CDR1 and CDR2 sequences are MNHEY and SVGEGT. CDR3 nucleotides: TGTGCCAGCAGTCCCCGGAACATTCAGTACTTC. It yields the protein CASSPRNIQYF.

V and J are TRBV6-4 and TRBJ1-2, with D uncertain. The CDR3 length is 13 residues. Trimming stripped 3 bases from V and 5 bases from J, with 10 bases between. Germline V lookup: CDR1 MRHNA, CDR2 SNTAGT. The CDR3: CASSESGVYGYTF. The CDR3 coding sequence is TGTGCCAGCAGTGAAAGTGGAGTTTATGGCTACACCTTC.

The DNA of the CDR3 is TGTGCCAGCAGCCCGAACTACGGGGGGCAGTTCTTC. This translates into CASSPNYGGQFF. V usage is TRBV5-4 and J usage is TRBJ2-1, with D possibly being TRBD2 (6 bases). Deletions cut 4 bases from V and 12 bases from J, with 14 bases between. CDR1 SGHNT and CDR2 YYREEE come from the germline V gene (reference sequence). This CDR3 contains 12 residues.

The V gene is TRBV6-5, the J gene TRBJ2-2; possible D gene TRBD2, 5 bases. The CDR3 totals 12 residues. Trimming took off 6 bases at V and 9 bases at J, with 11 bases between the two ends. Germline assignment: CDR1 MNHEY and CDR2 SVGAGI. This chain's CDR3 is CASRRLGRELFF. CDR3 in DNA: TGTGCCAGCAGAAGACTCGGGAGGGAGCTGTTTTTT.